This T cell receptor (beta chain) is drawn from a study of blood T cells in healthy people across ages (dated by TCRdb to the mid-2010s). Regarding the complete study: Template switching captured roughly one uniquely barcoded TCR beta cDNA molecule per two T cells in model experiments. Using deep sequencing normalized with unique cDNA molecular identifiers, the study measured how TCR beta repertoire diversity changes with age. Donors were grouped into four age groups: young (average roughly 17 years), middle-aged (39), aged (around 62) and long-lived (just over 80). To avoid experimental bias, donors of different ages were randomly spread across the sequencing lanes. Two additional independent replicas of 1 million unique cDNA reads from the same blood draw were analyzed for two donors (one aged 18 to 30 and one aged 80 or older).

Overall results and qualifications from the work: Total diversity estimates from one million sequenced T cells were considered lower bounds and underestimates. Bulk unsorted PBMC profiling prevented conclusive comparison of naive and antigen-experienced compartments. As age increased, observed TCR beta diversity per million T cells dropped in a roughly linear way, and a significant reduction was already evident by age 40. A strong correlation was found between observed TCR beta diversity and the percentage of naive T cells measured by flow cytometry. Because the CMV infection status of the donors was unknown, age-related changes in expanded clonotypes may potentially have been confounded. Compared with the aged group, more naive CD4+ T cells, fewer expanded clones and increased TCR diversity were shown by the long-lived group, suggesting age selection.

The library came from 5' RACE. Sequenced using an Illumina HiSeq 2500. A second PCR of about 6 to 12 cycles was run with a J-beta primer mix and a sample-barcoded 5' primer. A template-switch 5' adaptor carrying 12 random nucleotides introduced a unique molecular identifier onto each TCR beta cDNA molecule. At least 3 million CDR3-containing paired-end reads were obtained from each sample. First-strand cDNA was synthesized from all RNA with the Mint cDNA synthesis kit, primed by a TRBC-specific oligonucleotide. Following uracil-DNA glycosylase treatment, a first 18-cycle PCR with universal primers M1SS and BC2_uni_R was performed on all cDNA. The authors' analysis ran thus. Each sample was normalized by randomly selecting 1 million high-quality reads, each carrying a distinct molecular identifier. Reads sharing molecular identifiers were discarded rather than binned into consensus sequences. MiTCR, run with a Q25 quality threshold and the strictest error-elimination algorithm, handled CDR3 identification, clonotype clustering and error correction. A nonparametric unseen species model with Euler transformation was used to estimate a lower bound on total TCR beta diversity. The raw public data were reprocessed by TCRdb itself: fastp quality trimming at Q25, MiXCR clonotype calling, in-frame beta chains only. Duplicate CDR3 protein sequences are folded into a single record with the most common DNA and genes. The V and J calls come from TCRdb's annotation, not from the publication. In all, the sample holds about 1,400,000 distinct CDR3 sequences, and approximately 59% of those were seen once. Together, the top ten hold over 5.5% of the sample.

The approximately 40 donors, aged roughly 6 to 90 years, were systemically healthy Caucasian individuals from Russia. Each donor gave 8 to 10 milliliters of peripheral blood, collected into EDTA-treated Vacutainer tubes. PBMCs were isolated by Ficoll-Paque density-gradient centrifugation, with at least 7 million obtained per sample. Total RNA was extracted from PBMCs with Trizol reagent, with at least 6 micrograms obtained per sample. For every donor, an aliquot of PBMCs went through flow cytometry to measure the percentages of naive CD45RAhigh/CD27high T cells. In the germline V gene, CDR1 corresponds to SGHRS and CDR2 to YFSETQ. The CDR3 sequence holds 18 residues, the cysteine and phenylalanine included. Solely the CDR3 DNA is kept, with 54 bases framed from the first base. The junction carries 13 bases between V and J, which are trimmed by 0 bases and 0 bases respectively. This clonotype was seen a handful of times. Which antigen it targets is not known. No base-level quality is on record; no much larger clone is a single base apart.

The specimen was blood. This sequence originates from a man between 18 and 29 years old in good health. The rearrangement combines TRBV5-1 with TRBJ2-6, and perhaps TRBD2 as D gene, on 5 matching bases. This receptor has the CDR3 CASSLGLDFTSGANVLTF. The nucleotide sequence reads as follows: TGCGCCAGCAGCTTGGGTCTGGACTTTACCTCTGGGGCCAACGTCCTGACTTTC.